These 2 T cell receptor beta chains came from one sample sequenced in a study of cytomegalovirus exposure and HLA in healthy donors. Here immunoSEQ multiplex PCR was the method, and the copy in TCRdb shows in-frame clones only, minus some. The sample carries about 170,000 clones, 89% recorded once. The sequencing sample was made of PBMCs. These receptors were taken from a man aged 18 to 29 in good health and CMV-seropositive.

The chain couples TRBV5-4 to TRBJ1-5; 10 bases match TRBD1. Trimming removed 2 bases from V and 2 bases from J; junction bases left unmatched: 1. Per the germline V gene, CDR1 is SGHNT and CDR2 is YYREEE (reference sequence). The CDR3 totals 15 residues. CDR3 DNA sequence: TGTGCCAGCAGCTTCGGGACAGGGGGCAATCAGCCCCAGCATTTT. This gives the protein CASSFGTGGNQPQHF. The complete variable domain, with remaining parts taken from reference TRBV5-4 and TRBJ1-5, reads ETGVTQSPTHLIKTRGQQVTLRCSSQSGHNTVSWYQQALGQGPQFIFQYYREEENGRGNFPPRFSGLQFPNYSSELNVNALELDDSALYLCASSFGTGGNQPQHFGDGTRLSIL.

Here the CDR3 DNA reads TGTGCTAGTGGTTTGTTCGGGGGGGCCCACTCCTACGAGCAGTACTTC. It is translated as CASGLFGGAHSYEQYF. V and J are TRBV12-5 and TRBJ2-7; TRBD2 agrees at 8 bases. This CDR3 is built from 16 residues. V gave up 2 bases and J gave up 0 bases; unmatched junction bases: 6. The germline V gene encodes CDR1 LGHNT and CDR2 FRNRAP.